These 8 T cell receptor beta chains share one sample of origin, sequenced in a study of STAT5B mutations in CD4+ large granular lymphocyte leukemia. TCRdb's table, derived via immunoSEQ multiplex PCR, lists solely in-frame clones and lacks some. Here the sample spans roughly 48,000 clones, 70% being singletons. The source material was CD4+ T cells from blood buffy coats. These receptors came from a human donor in good health.

The V call is TRBV9, the J call TRBJ2-3; D gene unclear. CDR1 is SGDLS, CDR2 YYNGEE, per germline. V was pared by 0 bases and J by 1 base, with 9 bases between. This CDR3 is 15 amino acids long. In DNA, the CDR3 is TGTGCCAGCAGCGTAGCTACAACGGGCACAGATACGCAGTATTTT. This encodes CASSVATTGTDTQYF. Based on the CDR3 plus reference TRBV9 and TRBJ2-3, the full variable domain is DSGVTQTPKHLITATGQRVTLRCSPRSGDLSVYWYQQSLDQGLQFLIQYYNGEERAKGNILERFSAQQFPDLHSELNLSSLELGDSALYFCASSVATTGTDTQYFGPGTRLTVL.

This clone occurred a few times. CDR3 sequence: CASSLGQHTGELFF. CDR3 DNA sequence: TGCGCCAGCAGCTTGGGCCAGCACACCGGGGAGCTGTTTTTT. The J gene is TRBJ2-2, the V gene TRBV5-1; D unclear. V was pared by 0 bases and J by 3 bases, with 6 bases between. This CDR3 has 14 amino acids. CDR1 and CDR2 (germline): SGHRS, YFSETQ. The full variable domain, with the rest looked up from reference TRBV5-1 and TRBJ2-2, is KAGVTQTPRYLIKTRGQQVTLSCSPISGHRSVSWYQQTPGQGLQFLFEYFSETQRNKGNFPGRFSGRQFSNSRSEMNVSTLELGDSALYLCASSLGQHTGELFFGEGSRLTVL.

This clone has more than one count but fewer than ten. The chain couples TRBV18 to TRBJ1-4; no clear D. V lost 4 bases to trimming and J lost 2 bases, with 14 bases between them. The V gene's germline CDR1 is KGHSH and CDR2 LQKENI. There are 16 residues in the CDR3. CDR3 residues: CASSRVIMQTNEKLFF. CDR3 DNA: TGTGCCAGCTCACGTGTGATTATGCAGACTAATGAAAAACTGTTTTTT.

The chain combines TRBV7-8 with TRBJ1-1; 7 bases are shared with TRBD1. V lost 0 bases to trimming and J lost 1 base; unmatched junction nucleotides: 2. CDR3 length equals 15 residues. Germline assignment: CDR1 SGHVS and CDR2 FQNEAQ. CDR3: CASSLAGGTNTEAFF. In nucleotides, the CDR3 is TGTGCCAGCAGCTTAGCAGGGGGCACGAACACTGAAGCTTTCTTT.

This clone came up once. The rearrangement uses TRBV5-1 and TRBJ2-1; tentatively, D is TRBD1 (7 bases). CDR3 length: 15 residues. The germline V gene encodes CDR1 SGHRS and CDR2 YFSETQ. Trimming cost V 0 bases and J 8 bases, with 15 bases left between them. CDR3 amino acids: CASSLETGSGDEQFF. The CDR3 region has the DNA TGCGCCAGCAGCTTGGAGACAGGGTCGGGAGATGAGCAGTTCTTC.

V and J are TRBV6-5 and TRBJ2-2, with TRBD2 identical over 7 bases. The CDR3 sequence is 14 residues long. Germline V gene data show CDR1 as MNHEY and CDR2 as SVGAGI. The V and J ends lost 2 bases and 7 bases, in that order; junction bases with no gene match: 4. CDR3 nucleotides: TGTGCCAGCAGTTACGGGAGGGCCCTCGGGGAGCTGTTTTTT. This encodes CASSYGRALGELFF.

The chain links TRBV7-2 to TRBJ2-7; 9 bases fit TRBD1. V shed 5 bases, J shed 3 bases, and the junction held 8 bases outside the gene matches. CDR1 SGHTA and CDR2 FQGNSA come from the germline V gene. This CDR3 is built from 15 residues. The CDR3 nucleotides read TGTGCCAGCAGCCAGTCCCCGGGACAGGGCTACGAGCAGTACTTC. Translating it yields CASSQSPGQGYEQYF.

The sample holds a few counts of this clone. This rearrangement joins TRBV28 to TRBJ2-2; 8 bases agree with TRBD1. CDR3 length equals 16 residues. The V gene's germline CDR1 is MDHEN and CDR2 SYDVKM. After removal of 5 bases from V and 2 bases from J, the junction contained 7 bases not matched to a gene. The CDR3 reads CASSVRGRINTGELFF. The CDR3 DNA is TGTGCCAGCAGTGTCAGGGGGCGAATTAACACCGGGGAGCTGTTTTTT.